The source of this TCR beta chain is a study of blood T cell repertoires in COVID-19. Trimming cost V 2 bases and J 3 bases, with 10 bases left between them. The CDR3 spans 14 residues. Germline V gives CDR1 SGHTA, CDR2 FQGNSA. Data came from immunoSEQ multiplex PCR; TCRdb stores just in-frame clones and leaves some out. The sample records fewer than 70,000 clones, approximately 85% being singletons. The specimen sequenced was peripheral blood. This receptor was obtained from a man between 50 and 59 years old with acute or convalescent COVID-19. The V and J genes are TRBV7-2 and TRBJ1-1, with D perhaps matching TRBD1 (6 bases). The DNA for the CDR3 is TGTGCCAGCAGCTTAACAGGGACGGACACTGAAGCTTTCTTT. This sequence encodes CASSLTGTDTEAFF. The whole variable domain, remainder taken from reference TRBV7-2 and TRBJ1-1, is GAGVSQSPSNKVTEKGKDVELRCDPISGHTALYWYRQSLGQGLEFLIYFQGNSAPDKSGLPSDRFSAERTGGSVSTLTIQRTQQEDSAVYLCASSLTGTDTEAFFGQGTRLTVV.